The present T cell receptor (beta chain) was sequenced within a study of blood T cell repertoires in COVID-19. Across the whole study: COVID-19 samples, acute and convalescent, were from the United States, Italy and Spain. PBMCs, B-cell-depleted T cells, or T cells were the source of the cDNA or gDNA that made up the material.

As handled by the study authors: Amplifying reference gene primers gave estimates of nucleated cell counts. The method was immunoSEQ multiplex PCR; TCRdb's version includes in-frame clones alone and lacks a portion of them. V and J calls and clone size come straight from that table; D and trimming were deduced from the DNA. This sample has about 260,000 clones, with approximately 90% found just once. The CDR3 has 13 amino acids. The V end was cut by 1 base, the J end by 11 bases, with 14 bases between. CDR1 and CDR2 from the germline V gene are KGHSH and LQKENI. Sequencing was performed on peripheral blood. The chain carries TRBV18 and TRBJ1-1; maybe TRBD1 (6 bases). This TCR was sampled from a man aged 18 to 29 with active or convalescent COVID-19. This CDR3 reads CASSPRQDPSAFF. The CDR3 nucleotides read TGTGCCAGCTCACCACGACAGGACCCCTCCGCTTTCTTT.